This T cell receptor beta chain was obtained from a study of T cell repertoires in cytomegalovirus infection. About the study: Based on public TCR beta signatures, there were indications of CMV infection and of a matching HLA type.

In this sample, this clonotype turned up many times. What it recognizes is unknown. Germline V gene lookup returns CDR1 SGHVS and CDR2 FNYEAQ. V was trimmed by 0 bases and J by 0 bases, leaving 9 bases between them. The CDR3 totals 15 residues. Each CDR3 protein is one row after TCRdb ran MiXCR on the reads. In the table there are 250,000 to 300,000 distinct CDR3 sequences, roughly 23% of which are singletons. General study findings and limits: Clonotypes of TCR beta that were HLA-C-restricted and CMV-specific dominated the ex vivo response. The cumulative frequency of public TCR beta families distinguished individuals who carried CMV together with the relevant HLA.

What was sequenced was PBMCs. The J gene is TRBJ2-7, the V gene TRBV7-6; D possibly corresponds to TRBD2 (7 bases). The TCR sequence derives from a human donor in good health (CMV status not recorded). Some clones in this sample may be carry-over from other donors' samples. CDR3 residues: CASSLARGASYEQYF. CDR3 DNA: TGTGCCAGCAGCTTAGCCCGGGGGGCCTCCTACGAGCAGTACTTC.